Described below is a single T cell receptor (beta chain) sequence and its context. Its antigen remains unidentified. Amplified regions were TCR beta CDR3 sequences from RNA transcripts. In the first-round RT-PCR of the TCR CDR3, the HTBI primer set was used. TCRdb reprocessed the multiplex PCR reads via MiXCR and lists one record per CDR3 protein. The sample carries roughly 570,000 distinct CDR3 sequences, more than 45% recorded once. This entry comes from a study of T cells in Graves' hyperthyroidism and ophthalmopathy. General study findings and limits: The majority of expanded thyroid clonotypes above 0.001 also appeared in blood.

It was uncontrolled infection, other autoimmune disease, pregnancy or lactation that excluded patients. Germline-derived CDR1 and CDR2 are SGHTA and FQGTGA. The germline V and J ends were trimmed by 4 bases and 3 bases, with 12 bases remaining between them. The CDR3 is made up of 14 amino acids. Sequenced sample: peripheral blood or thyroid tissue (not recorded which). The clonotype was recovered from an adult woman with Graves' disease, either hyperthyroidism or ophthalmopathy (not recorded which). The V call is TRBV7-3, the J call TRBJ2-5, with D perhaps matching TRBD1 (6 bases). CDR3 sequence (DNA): TGTGCCAGCAGCTCCCAGGGGCTTGAAGAGACCCAGTACTTC. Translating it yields CASSSQGLEETQYF. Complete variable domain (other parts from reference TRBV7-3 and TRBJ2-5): GAGVSQTPSNKVTEKGKYVELRCDPISGHTALYWYRQSLGQGPEFLIYFQGTGAADDSGLPNDRFFAVRPEGSVSTLKIQRTERGDSAVYLCASSSQGLEETQYFGPGTRLLVL.